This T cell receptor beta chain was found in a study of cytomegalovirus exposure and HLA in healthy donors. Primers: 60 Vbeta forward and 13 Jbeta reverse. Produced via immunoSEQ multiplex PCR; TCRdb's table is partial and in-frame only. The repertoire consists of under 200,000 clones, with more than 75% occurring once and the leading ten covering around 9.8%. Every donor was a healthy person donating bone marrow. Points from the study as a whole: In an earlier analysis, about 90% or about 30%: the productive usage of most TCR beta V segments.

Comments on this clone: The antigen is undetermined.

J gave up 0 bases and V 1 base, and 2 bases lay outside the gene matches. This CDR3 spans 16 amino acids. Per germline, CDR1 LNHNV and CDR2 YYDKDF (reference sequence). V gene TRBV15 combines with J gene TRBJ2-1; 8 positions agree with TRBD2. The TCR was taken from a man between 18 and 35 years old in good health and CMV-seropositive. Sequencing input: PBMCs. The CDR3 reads CATSRAAGGSYNEQFF. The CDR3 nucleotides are TGTGCCACCAGCAGAGCCGCGGGGGGCTCCTACAATGAGCAGTTCTTC.